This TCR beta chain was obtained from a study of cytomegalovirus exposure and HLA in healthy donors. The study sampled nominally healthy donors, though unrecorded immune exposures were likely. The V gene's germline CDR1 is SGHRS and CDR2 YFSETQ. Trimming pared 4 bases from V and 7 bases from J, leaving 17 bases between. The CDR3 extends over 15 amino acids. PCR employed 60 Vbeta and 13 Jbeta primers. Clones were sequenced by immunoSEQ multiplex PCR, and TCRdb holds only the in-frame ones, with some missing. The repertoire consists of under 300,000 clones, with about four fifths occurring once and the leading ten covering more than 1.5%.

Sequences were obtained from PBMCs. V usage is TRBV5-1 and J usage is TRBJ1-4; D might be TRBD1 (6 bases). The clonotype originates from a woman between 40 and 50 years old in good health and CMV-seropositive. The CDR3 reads CASSPDSPRGEKLFF. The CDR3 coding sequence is TGCGCCAGCAGCCCGGACAGTCCTCGTGGTGAAAAACTGTTTTTT.